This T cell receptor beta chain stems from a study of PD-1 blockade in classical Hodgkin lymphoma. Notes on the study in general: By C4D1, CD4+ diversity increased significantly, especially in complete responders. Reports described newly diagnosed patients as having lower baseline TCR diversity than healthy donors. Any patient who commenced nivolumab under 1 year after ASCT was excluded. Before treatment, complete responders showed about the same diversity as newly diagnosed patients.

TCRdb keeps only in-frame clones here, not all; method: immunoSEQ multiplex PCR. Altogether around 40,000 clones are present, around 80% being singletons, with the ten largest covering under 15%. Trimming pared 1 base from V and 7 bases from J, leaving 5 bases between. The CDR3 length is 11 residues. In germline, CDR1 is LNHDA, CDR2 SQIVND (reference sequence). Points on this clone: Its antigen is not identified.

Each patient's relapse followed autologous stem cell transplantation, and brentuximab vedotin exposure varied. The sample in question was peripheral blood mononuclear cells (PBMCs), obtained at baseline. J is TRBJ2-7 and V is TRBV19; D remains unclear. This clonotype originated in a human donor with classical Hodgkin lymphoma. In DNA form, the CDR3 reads TGTGCCAGTAGTATAGGAGGTGAGCAGTACTTC. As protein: CASSIGGEQYF.